This T cell receptor beta chain was profiled in a study of T cell responses to AZD1222 COVID-19 vaccine. Trimming left V 0 bases short and J 0 bases short, with 7 bases between. From germline, CDR1 is SGDLS and CDR2 YYNGEE. The CDR3 sequence is 14 residues long. Sequenced by immunoSEQ multiplex PCR; TCRdb stores in-frame clones only, minus some. The sample has about 70,000 clones; around 85% are singletons. About this clone: Its antigen remains unknown.

Study-wide results and limits: Only five to seven individuals given AZD1222 were seropositive at baseline.

The receptor comes from an adult in good health. Specimen: peripheral blood, collected on day 0 of AZD1222 vaccination. This chain joins TRBV9 and TRBJ2-7; D call uncertain. The CDR3 reads CASSVGVGSYEQYF. The CDR3 DNA sequence: TGTGCCAGCAGCGTAGGGGTAGGCTCCTACGAGCAGTACTTC.